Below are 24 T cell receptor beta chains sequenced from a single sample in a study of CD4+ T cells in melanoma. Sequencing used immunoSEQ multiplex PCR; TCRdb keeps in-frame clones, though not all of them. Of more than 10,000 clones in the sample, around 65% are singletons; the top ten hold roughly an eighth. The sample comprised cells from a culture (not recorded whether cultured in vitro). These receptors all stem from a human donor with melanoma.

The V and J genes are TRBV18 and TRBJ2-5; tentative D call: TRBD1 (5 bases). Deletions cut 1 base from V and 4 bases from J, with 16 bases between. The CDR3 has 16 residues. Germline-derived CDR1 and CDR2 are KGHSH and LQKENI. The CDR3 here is CASSPLDTRGRETQYF. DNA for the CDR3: TGTGCCAGCTCACCACTGGACACCCGAGGTAGAGAGACCCAGTACTTC.

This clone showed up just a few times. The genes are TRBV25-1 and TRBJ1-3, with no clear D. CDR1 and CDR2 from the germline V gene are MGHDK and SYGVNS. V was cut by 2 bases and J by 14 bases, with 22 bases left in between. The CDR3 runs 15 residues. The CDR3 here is CASSENGVATRVLYF. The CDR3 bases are TGTGCCAGCAGTGAAAACGGGGTGGCCACTCGCGTGTTATATTTT. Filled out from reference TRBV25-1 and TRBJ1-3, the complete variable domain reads EADIYQTPRYLVIGTGKKITLECSQTMGHDKMYWYQQDPGMELHLIHYSYGVNSTEKGDLSSESTVSRIRTEHFPLTLESARPSHTSQYLCASSENGVATRVLYFGEGSWLTVV.

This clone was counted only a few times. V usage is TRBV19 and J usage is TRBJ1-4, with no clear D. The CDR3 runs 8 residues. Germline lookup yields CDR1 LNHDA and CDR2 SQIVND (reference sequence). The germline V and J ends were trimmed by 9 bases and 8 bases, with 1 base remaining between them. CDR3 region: CAREKLFF. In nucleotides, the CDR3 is TGTGCCAGGGAAAAACTGTTTTTT. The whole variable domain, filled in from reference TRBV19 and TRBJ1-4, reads DGGITQSPKYLFRKEGQNVTLSCEQNLNHDAMYWYRQDPGQGLRLIYYSQIVNDFQKGDIAEGYSVSREKKESFPLTVTSAQKNPTAFYLCAREKLFFGSGTQLSVL.

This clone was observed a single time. The chain's CDR3 is CASSQDRGSGAKNIQYF. The CDR3 DNA reads TGCGCCAGCAGCCAAGATCGGGGGAGCGGGGCCAAAAACATTCAGTACTTC. This rearrangement joins TRBV4-1 to TRBJ2-4; D might be TRBD2 (6 bases). The CDR3 has 17 residues. Trimming removed 0 bases from V and 1 base from J, with 13 bases in between. In germline, CDR1 is MGHRA, CDR2 YSYEKL.

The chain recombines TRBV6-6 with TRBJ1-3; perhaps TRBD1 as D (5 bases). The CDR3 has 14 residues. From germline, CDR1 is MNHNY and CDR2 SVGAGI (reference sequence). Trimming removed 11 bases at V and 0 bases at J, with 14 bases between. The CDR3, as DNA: TGTGCCGGGGGGGACGGAAGCTCTGGAAACACCATATATTTT. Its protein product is CAGGDGSSGNTIYF.

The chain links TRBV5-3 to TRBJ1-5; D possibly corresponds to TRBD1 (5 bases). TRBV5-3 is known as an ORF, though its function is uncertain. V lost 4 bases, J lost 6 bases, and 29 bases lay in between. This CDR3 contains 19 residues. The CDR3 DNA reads TGTGCCAGAAGCAGACCTAGGGGTCCTTACGCTTATAACGGTCAGCCCCAGCATTTT. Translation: CARSRPRGPYAYNGQPQHF.

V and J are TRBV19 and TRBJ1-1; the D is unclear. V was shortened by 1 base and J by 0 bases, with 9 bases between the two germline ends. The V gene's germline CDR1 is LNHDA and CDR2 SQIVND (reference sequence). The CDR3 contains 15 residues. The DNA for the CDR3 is TGTGCCAGTAGTATAGCGGGCAGTTTGAACACTGAAGCTTTCTTT. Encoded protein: CASSIAGSLNTEAFF. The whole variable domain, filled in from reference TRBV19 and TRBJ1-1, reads DGGITQSPKYLFRKEGQNVTLSCEQNLNHDAMYWYRQDPGQGLRLIYYSQIVNDFQKGDIAEGYSVSREKKESFPLTVTSAQKNPTAFYLCASSIAGSLNTEAFFGQGTRLTVV.

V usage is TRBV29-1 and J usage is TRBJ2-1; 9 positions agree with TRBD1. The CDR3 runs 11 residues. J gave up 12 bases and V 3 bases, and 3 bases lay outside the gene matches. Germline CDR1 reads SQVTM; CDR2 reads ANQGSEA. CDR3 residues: CSVDVDRGQFF. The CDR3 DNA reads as TGCAGCGTTGATGTGGACAGGGGGCAGTTCTTC.

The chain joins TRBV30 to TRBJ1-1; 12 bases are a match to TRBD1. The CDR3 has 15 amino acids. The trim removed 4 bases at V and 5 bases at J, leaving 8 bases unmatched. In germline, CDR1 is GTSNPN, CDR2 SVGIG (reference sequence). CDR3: CAWTGTGGARTEAFF. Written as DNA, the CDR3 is TGTGCCTGGACCGGGACAGGGGGCGCGAGGACTGAAGCTTTCTTT.

DNA for the CDR3: TGCGCCAGCAGCCATGGACAGACCTACGAGCAGTACTTC. This codes for CASSHGQTYEQYF. The V and J genes are TRBV5-1 and TRBJ2-7; TRBD1 is a possible D gene (6 bases). V shed 4 bases and J shed 2 bases, with 10 bases lying between them. The V gene's germline CDR1 is SGHRS and CDR2 YFSETQ. The CDR3 runs 13 residues. Complete variable domain (other parts from reference TRBV5-1 and TRBJ2-7): KAGVTQTPRYLIKTRGQQVTLSCSPISGHRSVSWYQQTPGQGLQFLFEYFSETQRNKGNFPGRFSGRQFSNSRSEMNVSTLELGDSALYLCASSHGQTYEQYFGPGTRLTVT.

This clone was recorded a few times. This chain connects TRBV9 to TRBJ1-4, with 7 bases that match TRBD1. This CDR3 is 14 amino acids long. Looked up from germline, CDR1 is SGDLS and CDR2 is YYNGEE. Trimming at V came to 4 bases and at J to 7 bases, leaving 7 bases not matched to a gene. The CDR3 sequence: CASSPRQGGEKLFF. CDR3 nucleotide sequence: TGTGCCAGCAGCCCGCGACAGGGAGGTGAAAAACTGTTTTTT.

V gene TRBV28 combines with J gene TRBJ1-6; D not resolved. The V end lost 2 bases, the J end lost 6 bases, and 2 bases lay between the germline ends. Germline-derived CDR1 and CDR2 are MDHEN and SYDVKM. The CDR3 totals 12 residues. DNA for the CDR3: TGTGCCAGCAGTTTAGTTAATTCACCCCTCCACTTT. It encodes CASSLVNSPLHF.

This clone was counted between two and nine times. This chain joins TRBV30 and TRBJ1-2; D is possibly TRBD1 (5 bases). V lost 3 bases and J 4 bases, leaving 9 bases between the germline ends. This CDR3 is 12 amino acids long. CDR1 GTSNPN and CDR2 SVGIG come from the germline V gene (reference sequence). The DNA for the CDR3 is TGTGCCTGGAGCAGGGACGCCTATGGCTACACCTTC. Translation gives CAWSRDAYGYTF.

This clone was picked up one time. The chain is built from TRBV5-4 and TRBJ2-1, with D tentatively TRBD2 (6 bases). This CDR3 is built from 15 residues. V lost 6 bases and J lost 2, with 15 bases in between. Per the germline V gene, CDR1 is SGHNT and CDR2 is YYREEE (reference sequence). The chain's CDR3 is CASTQRRGAYNEQFF. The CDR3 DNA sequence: TGTGCCAGCACCCAAAGGAGGGGTGCCTACAATGAGCAGTTCTTC.

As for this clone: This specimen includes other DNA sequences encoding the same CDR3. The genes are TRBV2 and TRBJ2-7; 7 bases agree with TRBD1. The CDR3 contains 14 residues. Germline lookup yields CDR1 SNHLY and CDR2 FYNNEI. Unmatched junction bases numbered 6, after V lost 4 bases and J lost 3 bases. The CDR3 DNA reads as TGTGCCAGCAGTGCGACAGGGCTTGGCTACGAGCAGTACTTC. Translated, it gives CASSATGLGYEQYF. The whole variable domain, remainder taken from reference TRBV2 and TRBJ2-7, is EPEVTQTPSHQVTQMGQEVILRCVPISNHLYFYWYRQILGQKVEFLVSFYNNEISEKSEIFDDQFSVERPDGSNFTLKIRSTKLEDSAMYFCASSATGLGYEQYFGPGTRLTVT.

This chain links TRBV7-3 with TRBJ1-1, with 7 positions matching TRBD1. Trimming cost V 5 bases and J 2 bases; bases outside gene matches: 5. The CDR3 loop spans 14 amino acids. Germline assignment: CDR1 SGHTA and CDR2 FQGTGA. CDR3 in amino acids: CASSMTGPNTEAFF. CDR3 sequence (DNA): TGTGCCAGCAGCATGACAGGGCCCAACACTGAAGCTTTCTTT.

The CDR3 DNA reads as TGTGCCAGCAGCGGTATGAGGCTTAATTCACCCCTCCACTTT. Amino acids: CASSGMRLNSPLHF. The chain is built from TRBV21-1 and TRBJ1-6. TRBV21-1 is a known pseudogene. The CDR3 has 14 amino acids.

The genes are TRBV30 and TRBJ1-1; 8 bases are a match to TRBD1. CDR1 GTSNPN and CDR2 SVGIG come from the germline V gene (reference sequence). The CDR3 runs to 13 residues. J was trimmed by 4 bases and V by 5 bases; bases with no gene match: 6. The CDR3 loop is CAWDRGSTTEAFF. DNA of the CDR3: TGTGCCTGGGACAGGGGTTCGACCACTGAAGCTTTCTTT.

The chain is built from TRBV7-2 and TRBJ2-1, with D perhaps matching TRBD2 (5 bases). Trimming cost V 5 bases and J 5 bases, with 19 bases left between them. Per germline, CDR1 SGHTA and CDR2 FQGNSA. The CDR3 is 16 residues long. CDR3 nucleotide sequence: TGTGCCAGCAGCGTCAGCAGAGGAGCGGCGAACAATGAGCAGTTCTTC. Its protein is CASSVSRGAANNEQFF.

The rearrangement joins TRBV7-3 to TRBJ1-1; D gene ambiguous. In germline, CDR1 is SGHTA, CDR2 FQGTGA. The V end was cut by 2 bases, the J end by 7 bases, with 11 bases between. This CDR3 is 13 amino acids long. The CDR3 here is CASSLYPEGEAFF. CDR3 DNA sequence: TGTGCCAGCAGCTTATACCCGGAAGGTGAAGCTTTCTTT.

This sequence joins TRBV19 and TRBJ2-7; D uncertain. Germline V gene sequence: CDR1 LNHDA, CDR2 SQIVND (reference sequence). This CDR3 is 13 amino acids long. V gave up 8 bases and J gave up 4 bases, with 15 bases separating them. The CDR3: CASALWVGYEQYF. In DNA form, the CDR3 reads TGTGCCAGTGCGCTGTGGGTCGGTTACGAGCAGTACTTC.

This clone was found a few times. The CDR3 loop reads CASSLPTGGGYTF. The CDR3, as DNA: TGTGCCAGCAGCTTACCGACAGGGGGGGGCTACACCTTC. The V gene is TRBV7-9, the J gene TRBJ1-2; 9 bases match TRBD1. CDR1 and CDR2 (germline): SEHNR, FQNEAQ (reference sequence). The junction had 3 bases not matched to a gene; V was cut back by 2 bases and J by 8 bases. This CDR3 contains 13 residues.

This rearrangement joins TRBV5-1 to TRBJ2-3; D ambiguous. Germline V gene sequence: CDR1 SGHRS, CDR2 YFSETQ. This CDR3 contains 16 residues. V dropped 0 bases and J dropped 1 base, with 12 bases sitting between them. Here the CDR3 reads CASSLGTGYRTDTQYF. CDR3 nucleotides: TGCGCCAGCAGCTTGGGCACTGGTTACCGCACAGATACGCAGTATTTT.

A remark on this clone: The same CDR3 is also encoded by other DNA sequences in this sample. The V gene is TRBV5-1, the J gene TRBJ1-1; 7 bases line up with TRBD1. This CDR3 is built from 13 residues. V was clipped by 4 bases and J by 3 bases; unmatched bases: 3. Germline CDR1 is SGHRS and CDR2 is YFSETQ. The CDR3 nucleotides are TGCGCCAGCAGCAGTCAGGGGGACACTGAAGCTTTCTTT. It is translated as CASSSQGDTEAFF.